The rows below give T cell receptor beta chains drawn from one sample of a study of T cells in tumors after PD-1 blockade. The table came from immunoSEQ multiplex PCR; TCRdb's copy has only in-frame clones and leaves some out. Of more than 11,000 clones in the sample, roughly 85% are singletons; the top ten hold roughly 25%. The input for sequencing was PBMCs, taken after anti-PD-1 treatment. These receptors all stem from a human donor with basal cell carcinoma. CDR3s include the opening cysteine and the closing phenylalanine or tryptophan. Each record gives: J gene, CDR3 length, clone size, D gene, V gene, CDR3 protein, CDR3 DNA. A D gene is named only where the DNA matches it firmly. The size of a clone is reported for some rows only, either as once, few or many, or as a class for expanded clones.

j_gene: TRBJ2-7
len: 14
abundance: NA
d_gene: NA
v_gene: TRBV9
CDR3aa: CASSVEGYSYEQYF
CDR3nt: TGTGCCAGCAGCGTAGAAGGCTACTCCTACGAGCAGTACTTC

j_gene: TRBJ1-1
len: 14
abundance: NA
d_gene: NA
v_gene: TRBV28
CDR3aa: CASSSRDIVTEAFF
CDR3nt: TGTGCCAGCAGTTCCCGGGACATCGTCACTGAAGCTTTCTTT

j_gene: TRBJ1-1
len: 13
abundance: NA
d_gene: NA
v_gene: TRBV29-1
CDR3aa: CSVAGNMNTEAFF
CDR3nt: TGCAGCGTTGCTGGCAACATGAACACTGAAGCTTTCTTT

j_gene: TRBJ2-1
len: 16
abundance: NA
d_gene: TRBD1
v_gene: TRBV2
CDR3aa: CASSPPGQASYNEQFF
CDR3nt: TGTGCCAGCAGTCCTCCGGGACAGGCTTCCTACAATGAGCAGTTCTTC

j_gene: TRBJ2-3
len: 15
abundance: NA
d_gene: TRBD2
v_gene: TRBV5-1
CDR3aa: CASSAGLAGLGTQYF
CDR3nt: TGCGCCAGCAGCGCGGGACTAGCAGGGCTCGGTACGCAGTATTTT

j_gene: TRBJ2-7
len: 14
abundance: NA
d_gene: NA
v_gene: TRBV9
CDR3aa: CASSLEGGFYEQYF
CDR3nt: TGTGCCAGCAGCTTAGAAGGCGGTTTCTACGAGCAGTACTTC

j_gene: TRBJ1-4
len: 13
abundance: NA
d_gene: NA
v_gene: TRBV2
CDR3aa: CASTGETNEKLFF
CDR3nt: TGTGCCAGCACCGGGGAAACTAATGAAAAACTGTTTTTT

j_gene: TRBJ1-3
len: 15
abundance: NA
d_gene: NA
v_gene: TRBV5-6
CDR3aa: CASSLGGFSGNTIYF
CDR3nt: TGTGCCAGCAGCTTGGGAGGGTTCTCTGGAAACACCATATATTTT

j_gene: TRBJ1-1
len: 15
abundance: NA
d_gene: NA
v_gene: TRBV27
CDR3aa: CASSLSSQMNTEAFF
CDR3nt: TGTGCCAGCAGTTTATCCAGTCAGATGAACACTGAAGCTTTCTTT

j_gene: TRBJ2-5
len: 14
abundance: once
d_gene: NA
v_gene: TRBV2
CDR3aa: CASRPGGLAETQYF
CDR3nt: TGTGCCAGCCGCCCTGGGGGGCTAGCGGAGACCCAGTACTTC

j_gene: TRBJ1-2
len: 13
abundance: NA
d_gene: NA
v_gene: TRBV28
CDR3aa: CASSSRWDYGYTF
CDR3nt: TGTGCCAGCAGTTCGAGGTGGGACTATGGCTACACCTTC

j_gene: TRBJ2-2
len: 14
abundance: once
d_gene: TRBD2
v_gene: TRBV6-1
CDR3aa: CASRRDYDTGELFF
CDR3nt: TGTGCCAGCCGCCGGGACTACGACACCGGGGAGCTGTTTTTT

j_gene: TRBJ2-1
len: 17
abundance: NA
d_gene: TRBD2
v_gene: TRBV28
CDR3aa: CASRTTGAGIGYNEQFF
CDR3nt: TGTGCCAGCAGAACCACCGGAGCGGGGATAGGATACAATGAGCAGTTCTTC

j_gene: TRBJ1-2
len: 14
abundance: NA
d_gene: NA
v_gene: TRBV7-2
CDR3aa: CASSLAWADYGYTF
CDR3nt: TGTGCCAGCAGCTTAGCTTGGGCGGACTATGGCTACACCTTC

j_gene: TRBJ2-2
len: 16
abundance: NA
d_gene: NA
v_gene: TRBV27
CDR3aa: CASSLSTQGRGRELFF
CDR3nt: TGTGCCAGCAGTTTATCTACGCAGGGGAGGGGCCGGGAGCTGTTTTTT

j_gene: TRBJ2-7
len: 16
abundance: NA
d_gene: TRBD1
v_gene: TRBV5-1
CDR3aa: CASSLRGQVPPAEQYF
CDR3nt: TGCGCCAGCAGCCTTCGCGGACAGGTGCCTCCTGCCGAGCAGTACTTC

j_gene: TRBJ2-1
len: 14
abundance: NA
d_gene: NA
v_gene: TRBV2
CDR3aa: CASLLAQQNNEQFF
CDR3nt: TGTGCCAGCCTACTAGCTCAACAAAACAATGAGCAGTTCTTC

j_gene: TRBJ2-7
len: 14
abundance: medium-sized
d_gene: TRBD1
v_gene: TRBV7-8
CDR3aa: CASSATGDGYEQYF
CDR3nt: TGTGCCAGCAGCGCGACAGGGGATGGCTACGAGCAGTACTTC

j_gene: TRBJ1-4
len: 13
abundance: few
d_gene: NA
v_gene: TRBV5-1
CDR3aa: CASRNPGDEKLFF
CDR3nt: TGCGCCAGCAGAAACCCCGGCGATGAAAAACTGTTTTTT

j_gene: TRBJ1-5
len: 15
abundance: NA
d_gene: NA
v_gene: TRBV28
CDR3aa: CASSLYSGANQPQHF
CDR3nt: TGTGCCAGCAGTTTATATTCAGGGGCCAATCAGCCCCAGCATTTT

j_gene: TRBJ2-5
len: 16
abundance: NA
d_gene: NA
v_gene: TRBV11-2
CDR3aa: CASSLVSENYQETQYF
CDR3nt: TGTGCCAGCAGCTTAGTATCGGAAAACTACCAAGAGACCCAGTACTTC

j_gene: TRBJ1-1
len: 16
abundance: NA
d_gene: NA
v_gene: TRBV3-1/TRBV3-2
CDR3aa: CASSLRAVRRNTEAFF
CDR3nt: TGTGCCAGCAGCCTCCGTGCAGTTCGTAGGAACACTGAAGCTTTCTTT

j_gene: TRBJ2-6
len: 18
abundance: NA
d_gene: NA
v_gene: TRBV28
CDR3aa: CASSLARGRFSGANVLTF
CDR3nt: TGTGCCAGCAGTTTAGCCCGAGGGCGTTTCTCTGGGGCCAACGTCCTGACTTTC

j_gene: TRBJ1-5
len: 13
abundance: NA
d_gene: NA
v_gene: TRBV19
CDR3aa: CASSILWNQPQHF
CDR3nt: TGTGCCAGTAGTATTTTGTGGAATCAGCCCCAGCATTTT

j_gene: TRBJ2-1
len: 17
abundance: NA
d_gene: NA
v_gene: TRBV5-1
CDR3aa: CASSRRQRPDQNNEQFF
CDR3nt: TGCGCCAGCAGCCGGCGACAGCGACCCGATCAAAACAATGAGCAGTTCTTC

j_gene: TRBJ2-1
len: 16
abundance: few
d_gene: NA
v_gene: TRBV9
CDR3aa: CASSGTTTVSYNEQFF
CDR3nt: TGTGCCAGCAGCGGGACCACGACCGTCTCCTACAATGAGCAGTTCTTC

j_gene: TRBJ2-6
len: 17
abundance: once
d_gene: TRBD1
v_gene: TRBV7-2
CDR3aa: CASSSGQSPAGANVLTF
CDR3nt: TGTGCCAGCAGCTCGGGACAGTCCCCAGCGGGGGCCAACGTCCTGACTTTC

j_gene: TRBJ1-1
len: 14
abundance: NA
d_gene: NA
v_gene: TRBV7-9
CDR3aa: CASSLYGEGTEAFF
CDR3nt: TGTGCCAGCAGCTTATACGGGGAGGGAACTGAAGCTTTCTTT

j_gene: TRBJ1-2
len: 13
abundance: NA
d_gene: NA
v_gene: TRBV7-2
CDR3aa: CASSTDGFGGYTF
CDR3nt: TGTGCCAGCAGCACGGACGGGTTCGGGGGCTACACCTTC

j_gene: TRBJ2-1
len: 13
abundance: NA
d_gene: NA
v_gene: TRBV9
CDR3aa: CASSVDGSLEQFF
CDR3nt: TGTGCCAGCAGCGTAGACGGTTCCCTCGAGCAGTTCTTC

j_gene: TRBJ2-1
len: 16
abundance: NA
d_gene: TRBD2
v_gene: TRBV6-1
CDR3aa: CASSEGLADIYNEQFF
CDR3nt: TGTGCCAGCAGTGAAGGGCTAGCGGACATATACAATGAGCAGTTCTTC

j_gene: TRBJ1-2
len: 13
abundance: NA
d_gene: TRBD1
v_gene: TRBV15
CDR3aa: CATSTGGREGYTF
CDR3nt: TGTGCCACCTCGACAGGGGGAAGGGAAGGCTACACCTTC

j_gene: TRBJ1-1
len: 14
abundance: NA
d_gene: NA
v_gene: TRBV19
CDR3aa: CASIEGPLNTEAFF
CDR3nt: TGTGCCAGTATTGAGGGACCGCTAAACACTGAAGCTTTCTTT

j_gene: TRBJ1-2
len: 12
abundance: few
d_gene: NA
v_gene: TRBV2
CDR3aa: CALPAGEYGYTF
CDR3nt: TGTGCCCTCCCCGCAGGGGAATATGGCTACACCTTC

j_gene: TRBJ2-7
len: 14
abundance: NA
d_gene: TRBD2
v_gene: TRBV11-1
CDR3aa: CASSFGGDSYEQYF
CDR3nt: TGTGCCAGCAGCTTCGGGGGGGACTCCTACGAGCAGTACTTC

j_gene: TRBJ2-1
len: 17
abundance: NA
d_gene: TRBD2
v_gene: TRBV2
CDR3aa: CASSDEEGLAIYNEQFF
CDR3nt: TGTGCCAGCAGTGACGAAGAGGGACTAGCGATATACAATGAGCAGTTCTTC

j_gene: TRBJ1-2
len: 11
abundance: few
d_gene: NA
v_gene: TRBV2
CDR3aa: CASRRQRGYTF
CDR3nt: TGTGCCAGCAGGCGGCAGAGAGGCTACACCTTC

j_gene: TRBJ1-1
len: 15
abundance: NA
d_gene: NA
v_gene: TRBV5-1
CDR3aa: CASSLVADRYTEAFF
CDR3nt: TGCGCCAGCAGCTTAGTCGCCGACAGATACACTGAAGCTTTCTTT

j_gene: TRBJ2-5
len: 13
abundance: NA
d_gene: TRBD2
v_gene: TRBV7-2
CDR3aa: CGLEGTSKETQYF
CDR3nt: TGTGGACTCGAGGGGACTAGCAAAGAGACCCAGTACTTC

j_gene: TRBJ1-5
len: 13
abundance: NA
d_gene: NA
v_gene: TRBV19
CDR3aa: CASSIEGSQPQHF
CDR3nt: TGTGCCAGTAGTATAGAGGGTAGCCAGCCCCAGCATTTT

j_gene: TRBJ2-3
len: 13
abundance: few
d_gene: NA
v_gene: TRBV7-8
CDR3aa: CASSWGNEDTQYF
CDR3nt: TGTGCCAGCAGCTGGGGGAACGAAGATACGCAGTATTTT